This T cell receptor (beta chain) derives from a study of tumor-infiltrating lymphocytes in localized non-small cell lung cancer. Across the whole study: Several tumor histologies, both smoking statuses, and some post-neoadjuvant chemotherapy samples were included.

Generated by immunoSEQ multiplex PCR, the TCRdb table keeps only in-frame clones and is missing some. The repertoire includes 15,000 to 20,000 clones, approximately 84% of them detected once, and 4.5% to 5.5% sits in the top ten. Concerning this clone: Its antigen is currently unknown.

Study outcomes and limitations: Only some patients had TCR sequencing, depending on available tissue. Tumors had more T cell infiltration than uninvolved lung, per TCRbeta sequencing and CD3 counts. Technical variation could not be separated from intratumor heterogeneity here.

The CDR3 contains 14 residues. Germline lookup yields CDR1 SGHAT and CDR2 FQNNGV. Trimming left V 2 bases short and J 4 bases short, with 9 bases between. What was sequenced was lung tumor tissue. This TCR derives from a human donor with non-small cell lung cancer. This chain joins TRBV11-2 and TRBJ1-3; possible D gene TRBD1, 6 bases. This CDR3 is CASSLSGGGNTIYF. In DNA, the CDR3 is TGTGCCAGCAGCTTATCCGGGGGCGGAAACACCATATATTTT.